Presented here are 32 T cell receptor beta chains from one specimen sequenced in a study of cytomegalovirus exposure and HLA in healthy donors. TCRdb keeps only in-frame clones here, not all; method: immunoSEQ multiplex PCR. The table has over 200,000 clones, around 88% seen once; the top ten hold 2.9%. The specimen was PBMCs. These receptors came from a young woman in good health and CMV-seronegative.

This CDR3 reads CASSLGGGTGLAGVQTQYF. In nucleotides, the CDR3 is TGCGCCAGCAGCTTGGGAGGAGGTACAGGACTAGCGGGAGTCCAGACCCAGTACTTC. The rearrangement joins TRBV5-1 to TRBJ2-5; 13 bases match TRBD2. With V trimmed by 0 bases and J by 6 bases, 14 bases remained unmatched. Germline CDR1 and CDR2: SGHRS and YFSETQ. The CDR3 consists of 19 residues.

Here the CDR3 reads CASSWGENTEAFF. The CDR3 DNA is TGTGCCAGCAGCTGGGGGGAGAACACTGAAGCTTTCTTT. The genes are TRBV11-2 and TRBJ1-1; tentatively, D is TRBD1 (5 bases). V lost 4 bases and J 1 base, leaving 7 bases between the germline ends. This CDR3 has 13 residues. CDR1 is SGHAT, CDR2 FQNNGV, per germline.

The rearrangement joins TRBV4-1 to TRBJ2-7; 8 positions match TRBD2. The V and J ends lost 4 bases and 4 bases, in that order; junction bases with no gene match: 15. Germline V gene lookup returns CDR1 MGHRA and CDR2 YSYEKL. This CDR3 region has 17 residues. The CDR3 is CASSPLPLAGGDYEQYF. CDR3 nucleotide sequence: TGCGCCAGCAGCCCTCTTCCCCTAGCGGGCGGGGATTACGAGCAGTACTTC.

The V and J genes are TRBV4-1 and TRBJ1-4; 7 bases map to TRBD1. V lost 3 bases to trimming and J lost 7 bases; unmatched junction nucleotides: 5. The V gene's germline CDR1 is MGHRA and CDR2 YSYEKL. CDR3 length equals 14 residues. CDR3 sequence (DNA): TGCGCCAGCAGCCATGAGGGGGCGACTGAAAAACTGTTTTTT. Protein sequence: CASSHEGATEKLFF.

This rearrangement joins TRBV5-1 to TRBJ2-3; 11 bases map to TRBD2. Unmatched junction bases numbered 12, after V lost 4 bases and J lost 5 bases. Germline values: CDR1 SGHRS, CDR2 YFSETQ. The CDR3 consists of 17 residues. CDR3 loop: CASSPAVAGGFEDTQYF. In DNA form, the CDR3 reads TGCGCCAGCAGCCCTGCGGTAGCGGGAGGGTTTGAAGATACGCAGTATTTT.

This chain links TRBV7-2 with TRBJ1-2, with 7 nucleotides matching TRBD1. CDR3 length: 14 amino acids. Germline V gene sequence: CDR1 SGHTA, CDR2 FQGNSA. V was pared by 1 base and J by 4 bases, with 3 bases of the junction left unmatched. The CDR3 nucleotides read TGTGCCAGCAGCTTAGTCCCAGGGGGCTATGGCTACACCTTC. Translated: CASSLVPGGYGYTF.

This rearrangement joins TRBV5-1 to TRBJ1-2; TRBD1 might be the D (6 bases). Germline values: CDR1 SGHRS, CDR2 YFSETQ. The CDR3 spans 14 residues. V shed 0 bases and J shed 7 bases, with 13 bases lying between them. For the CDR3, the DNA is TGCGCCAGCAGCTTGGAGCAGGGGTGGGTTGGCTACACCTTC. Its protein product is CASSLEQGWVGYTF.

The chain carries TRBV10-3 and TRBJ1-5; a possible D gene is TRBD1 (5 bases). V was clipped by 3 bases and J by 4 bases, with 19 bases between them. Per the germline V gene, CDR1 is ENHRY and CDR2 is SYGVKD. The CDR3 has 17 amino acids. The CDR3 sequence is CAISDREGLGNNQPQHF. The CDR3 DNA follows: TGTGCCATCAGTGACAGAGAGGGACTCGGAAATAATCAGCCCCAGCATTTT.

This clone was recorded only once. This sequence joins TRBV27 and TRBJ2-7; maybe TRBD1 (5 bases). Germline V gene sequence: CDR1 MNHEY, CDR2 SMNVEV (reference sequence). The ends were cut back, 5 bases at V and 5 bases at J, with 22 bases in the middle. This CDR3 spans 16 amino acids. The CDR3 spells CASSPTGSTVFNEQYF. DNA of the CDR3: TGTGCCAGCAGTCCAACAGGATCGACAGTTTTCAACGAGCAGTACTTC.

The rearrangement links TRBV30 to TRBJ1-5; a weak D match, TRBD1 (6 bases). This CDR3 region has 17 residues. V was cut by 6 bases and J by 0 bases, with 21 bases left in between. The germline gives CDR1 GTSNPN, CDR2 SVGIG (reference sequence). CDR3 bases: TGTGCCTGCTCGACCTCTTTGGGGGGGGCTAGCAATCAGCCCCAGCATTTT. Translating gives CACSTSLGGASNQPQHF.

The chain is built from TRBV29-1 and TRBJ2-3; 12 nucleotides line up with TRBD2. The CDR3 is 16 residues long. V trimming: 7 bases; J trimming: 1 base; junction bases outside the gene matches: 9. Germline CDR1 reads SQVTM; CDR2 reads ANQGSEA. The CDR3 DNA is TGCAGCGGGGACTGGACTAGCGGGACCCGCACAGATACGCAGTATTTT. It is translated as CSGDWTSGTRTDTQYF.

This chain uses TRBV5-6 with TRBJ2-5, with no clear D. The CDR3 sequence is 15 residues long. V lost 2 bases and J lost 5, with 16 bases in between. The germline V gene encodes CDR1 SGHDT and CDR2 YYEEEE. The DNA of the CDR3 is TGTGCCAGCAGCTTCTCCCTTCGGCAGGATGAGACCCAGTACTTC. This codes for CASSFSLRQDETQYF.

The chain carries TRBV6-5 and TRBJ2-1, with 9 bases matching TRBD2. From germline, CDR1 is MNHEY and CDR2 SVGAGI. V gave up 6 bases and J gave up 7 bases; unmatched junction bases: 10. The CDR3 has 15 residues. CDR3 nucleotide sequence: TGTGCCAGCAGCATCGTAGCGGGAGTAGGAAATGAGCAGTTCTTC. Amino acid sequence: CASSIVAGVGNEQFF.

V is TRBV27 and J is TRBJ1-1; weak D call: TRBD1 (5 bases). Trimming pared 4 bases from V and 10 bases from J, leaving 16 bases between. The V gene's germline CDR1 is MNHEY and CDR2 SMNVEV (reference sequence). There are 13 residues in the CDR3. The CDR3 region has the DNA TGTGCCAGCAGTTCTGGGGGACTTGTTAGAGCTTTCTTT. The encoded protein is CASSSGGLVRAFF.

The chain couples TRBV28 to TRBJ2-2; 9 nucleotides agree with TRBD2. The CDR3 is 16 amino acids. Per the germline V gene, CDR1 is MDHEN and CDR2 is SYDVKM. V dropped 4 bases and J dropped 4; count of bases not matched to a gene: 7. CDR3: CASSSPAGGGTGELFF. The CDR3 nucleotides read TGTGCCAGCAGTTCCCCGGCGGGAGGGGGCACCGGGGAGCTGTTTTTT.

The chain recombines TRBV7-2 with TRBJ2-2, with 7 bases matching TRBD1. V was pared by 5 bases and J by 5 bases, with 8 bases of the junction left unmatched. CDR3 length: 15 residues. Germline V gene data show CDR1 as SGHTA and CDR2 as FQGNSA. The CDR3 is CASSLRDSETGELFF. CDR3 in DNA: TGTGCCAGCAGCCTCCGGGACAGTGAGACCGGGGAGCTGTTTTTT.

This rearrangement joins TRBV21-1 to TRBJ2-1; the D call of TRBD1 is as the table states it, not checked on the DNA. TRBV21-1 is a pseudogene locus. This CDR3 region has 17 residues. CDR3 amino acids: CASSKGTGGEGYNEQFF. The DNA of the CDR3 is TGTGCCAGCAGCAAAGGCACAGGGGGCGAGGGCTACAATGAGCAGTTCTTC.

The table lists this clone with many counts. The gene calls are TRBV6-1 and TRBJ2-2; 7 bases map to TRBD2. The germline gives CDR1 MNHNS, CDR2 SASEGT. The CDR3 is made up of 14 amino acids. Germline trimming cut 3 bases from V and 5 bases from J; bases unmatched to any gene: 3. The CDR3 loop reads CASSDGSGTGELFF. The CDR3 nucleotides are TGTGCCAGCAGTGACGGTAGCGGGACCGGGGAGCTGTTTTTT.

The chain has TRBV7-9 and TRBJ2-3; weak D call: TRBD2 (5 bases). The ends were cut back, 5 bases at V and 6 bases at J, with 21 bases in the middle. This CDR3 is 16 amino acids long. Germline V gives CDR1 SEHNR, CDR2 FQNEAQ (reference sequence). This CDR3 is CASSTSQSLAPDTQYF. DNA for the CDR3: TGTGCCAGCAGCACGTCACAATCGCTAGCCCCGGATACGCAGTATTTT.

J is TRBJ1-4 and V is TRBV19, with D tentatively TRBD1 (6 bases). The CDR3 sequence is 15 residues long. Germline CDR1 reads LNHDA; CDR2 reads SQIVND (reference sequence). V lost 3 bases to trimming and J lost 0 bases, with 8 bases between them. This chain's CDR3 is CASSISGATNEKLFF. As DNA, the CDR3 is TGTGCCAGTAGTATTTCAGGGGCAACTAATGAAAAACTGTTTTTT.

The V and J genes are TRBV27 and TRBJ1-3; possibly TRBD1 for D (6 bases). In germline, CDR1 is MNHEY, CDR2 SMNVEV (reference sequence). V shed 5 bases and J shed 0 bases, with 11 bases lying between them. This CDR3 spans 15 amino acids. The CDR3 reads CASSPSDSSGNTIYF. Here the CDR3 DNA reads TGTGCCAGCAGTCCTTCGGACAGCTCTGGAAACACCATATATTTT.

The chain links TRBV27 to TRBJ2-7; the D gene is possibly TRBD2 (5 bases). The CDR3 is 14 residues long. CDR1 MNHEY and CDR2 SMNVEV come from the germline V gene (reference sequence). The CDR3 nucleotides read TGTGCTCTCCCGGGGTGGGGATGGGAGTACGAGCAGTACTTC. Translated, it gives CALPGWGWEYEQYF.

V is TRBV12-5 and J is TRBJ2-1; 11 positions agree with TRBD1. The CDR3 sequence is 16 residues long. Germline CDR1 LGHNT, CDR2 FRNRAP. Trimming took 1 base from V and 3 from J; bases not matched to a gene: 2. The CDR3 loop reads CASGLGTGGDYNEQFF. CDR3 coding DNA: TGTGCTAGTGGTTTGGGGACAGGGGGCGACTACAATGAGCAGTTCTTC.

The chain links TRBV7-2 to TRBJ2-2; 8 positions match TRBD2. Germline V gives CDR1 SGHTA, CDR2 FQGNSA. The J segment lost 4 bases and the V segment lost 2 bases, leaving 9 bases of the junction unmatched. The length of the CDR3 is 17 residues. CDR3 loop: CASSLMGSSGITGELFF. CDR3 DNA sequence: TGTGCCAGCAGCTTAATGGGGAGTAGCGGGATCACCGGGGAGCTGTTTTTT.

As DNA, the CDR3 is TGTGCCAGCAGCCAGGGCAGGGCCCCTAATGAAAAACTGTTTTTT. Protein: CASSQGRAPNEKLFF. The rearrangement links TRBV4-2 to TRBJ1-4; a possible D gene is TRBD1 (5 bases). Germline-derived CDR1 and CDR2 are LGHNA and YNFKEQ. The CDR3 runs 15 residues. V gave up 3 bases and J gave up 3 bases, with 11 bases separating them.

The chain links TRBV6-1 to TRBJ1-5, with D possibly TRBD1 on 5 matching bases. Germline-derived CDR1 and CDR2 are MNHNS and SASEGT. The CDR3 runs 15 residues. V lost 2 bases and J lost 7, with 15 bases in between. CDR3: CASSESLGGGQPQHF. The CDR3 DNA sequence: TGTGCCAGCAGTGAATCCCTCGGGGGGGGGCAGCCCCAGCATTTT.

This clone was found a few times. The chain uses TRBV6-5 and TRBJ2-2; TRBD1 matches 7 bases. CDR3 length equals 15 residues. V gave up 6 bases and J gave up 2 bases; unmatched junction bases: 6. The germline V gene has CDR1 MNHEY and CDR2 SVGAGI. DNA for the CDR3: TGTGCCAGCAGCCCCGGGACAGAAAACACCGGGGAGCTGTTTTTT. Residues: CASSPGTENTGELFF.

The rearrangement links TRBV19 to TRBJ1-5; weak D call: TRBD1 (5 bases). This CDR3 has 14 amino acids. Per germline, CDR1 LNHDA and CDR2 SQIVND (reference sequence). The V end lost 3 bases, the J end lost 1 base, and 7 bases lay between the germline ends. CDR3 sequence (DNA): TGTGCCAGTAGTATTCGGGGGAGCAATCAGCCCCAGCATTTT. Translating gives CASSIRGSNQPQHF.

V is TRBV30 and J is TRBJ2-3, with D hard to call. CDR1 and CDR2 from the germline V gene are GTSNPN and SVGIG (reference sequence). Trimming took 3 bases from V and 5 from J, leaving 9 bases between them. There are 12 residues in the CDR3. The CDR3 loop reads CAWSGVRDTQYF. The CDR3 DNA is TGTGCCTGGAGCGGAGTTCGAGATACGCAGTATTTT.

Remarks on this clone: Its ends do not fully match the called genes, so a read error is possible. This chain links TRBV13 with TRBJ2-1; a weak D match, TRBD2 (6 bases). Germline assignment: CDR1 PRHDT and CDR2 FYEKMQ (reference sequence). This CDR3 is 13 amino acids long. As DNA, the CDR3 is TGTGCCAGCAGCTTAGGGGCAACTAGCCCCTTGATCTTC. It yields the protein CASSLGATSPLIF.

This clone was seen more than once but under ten times. CDR3 sequence (DNA): TGTGCCAGCAGCTTAATGCCTGGAGGACAGGGGGGGCCCTACGAGCAGTACTTC. This encodes CASSLMPGGQGGPYEQYF. The chain joins TRBV7-6 to TRBJ2-7, with 10 nucleotides matching TRBD1. Germline V lookup: CDR1 SGHVS, CDR2 FNYEAQ. This CDR3 is 18 amino acids long. J gave up 2 bases and V 2 bases, and 12 bases lay outside the gene matches.

The chain joins TRBV19 to TRBJ2-2; 11 bases fit TRBD2. Looked up from germline, CDR1 is LNHDA and CDR2 is SQIVND (reference sequence). The V and J ends lost 6 bases and 7 bases, in that order; junction bases with no gene match: 13. CDR3 length equals 17 residues. In DNA form, the CDR3 reads TGTGCCAGTAGCCCCTTGGTAGCGGGAGGGCCTAGCGGGGAGCTGTTTTTT. Translation: CASSPLVAGGPSGELFF. Using reference TRBV19 and TRBJ2-2 for the parts outside the CDR3, the full variable domain is DGGITQSPKYLFRKEGQNVTLSCEQNLNHDAMYWYRQDPGQGLRLIYYSQIVNDFQKGDIAEGYSVSREKKESFPLTVTSAQKNPTAFYLCASSPLVAGGPSGELFFGEGSRLTVL.